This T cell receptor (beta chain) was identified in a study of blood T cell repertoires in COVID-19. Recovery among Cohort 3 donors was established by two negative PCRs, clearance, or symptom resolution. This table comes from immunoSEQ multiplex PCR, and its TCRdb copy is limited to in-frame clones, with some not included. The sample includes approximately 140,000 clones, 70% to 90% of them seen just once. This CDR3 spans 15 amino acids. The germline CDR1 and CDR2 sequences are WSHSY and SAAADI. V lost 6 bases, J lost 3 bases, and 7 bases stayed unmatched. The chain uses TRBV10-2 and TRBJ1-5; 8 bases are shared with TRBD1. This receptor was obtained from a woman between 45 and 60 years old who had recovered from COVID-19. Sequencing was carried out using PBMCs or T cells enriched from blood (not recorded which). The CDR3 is CASSEQGGNNQPQHF. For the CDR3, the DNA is TGCGCCAGCAGCGAACAGGGGGGGAACAATCAGCCCCAGCATTTT.